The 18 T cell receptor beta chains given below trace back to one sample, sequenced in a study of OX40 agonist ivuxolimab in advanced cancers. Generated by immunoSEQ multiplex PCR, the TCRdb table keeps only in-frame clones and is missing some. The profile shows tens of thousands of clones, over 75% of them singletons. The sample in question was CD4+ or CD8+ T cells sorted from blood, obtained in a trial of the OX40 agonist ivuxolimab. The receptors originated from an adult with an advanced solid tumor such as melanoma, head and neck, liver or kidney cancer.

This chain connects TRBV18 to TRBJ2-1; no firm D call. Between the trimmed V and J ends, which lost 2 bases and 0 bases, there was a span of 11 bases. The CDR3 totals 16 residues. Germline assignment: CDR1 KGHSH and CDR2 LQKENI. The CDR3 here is CASSPEIKSSYNEQFF. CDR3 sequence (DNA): TGTGCCAGCTCACCAGAAATCAAGAGCTCCTACAATGAGCAGTTCTTC.

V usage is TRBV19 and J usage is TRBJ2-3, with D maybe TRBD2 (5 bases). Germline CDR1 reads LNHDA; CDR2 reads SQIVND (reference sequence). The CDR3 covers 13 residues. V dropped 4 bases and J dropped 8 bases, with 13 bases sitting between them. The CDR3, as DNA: TGTGCCAGTAGTAGTACGGGGAAGGGTACGCAGTATTTT. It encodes CASSSTGKGTQYF.

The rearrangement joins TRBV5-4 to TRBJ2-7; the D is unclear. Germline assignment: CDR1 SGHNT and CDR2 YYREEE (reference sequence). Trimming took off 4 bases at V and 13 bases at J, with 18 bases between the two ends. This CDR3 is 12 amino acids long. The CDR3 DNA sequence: TGTGCCAGCAGCCAAGGACGAAGCTTGCTTTACTTC. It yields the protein CASSQGRSLLYF.

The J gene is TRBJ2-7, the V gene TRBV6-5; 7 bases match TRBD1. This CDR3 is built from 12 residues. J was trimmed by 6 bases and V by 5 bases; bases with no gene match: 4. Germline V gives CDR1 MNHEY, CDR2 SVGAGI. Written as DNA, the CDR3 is TGTGCCAGCAGTACGGGACAGCGCGAGCAGTACTTC. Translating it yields CASSTGQREQYF.

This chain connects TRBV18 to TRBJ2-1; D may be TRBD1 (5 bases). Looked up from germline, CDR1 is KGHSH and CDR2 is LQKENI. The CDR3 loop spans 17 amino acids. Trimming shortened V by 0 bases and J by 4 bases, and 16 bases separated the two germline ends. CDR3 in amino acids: CASSPPSHRTIYNEQFF. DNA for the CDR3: TGTGCCAGCTCACCACCGAGCCACAGGACCATATACAATGAGCAGTTCTTC.

The chain's CDR3 is CASSRLEGARLRAHEQYF. In nucleotides, the CDR3 is TGCGCCAGCAGCCGCTTGGAGGGGGCGCGTTTAAGGGCCCACGAGCAGTACTTC. J is TRBJ2-7 and V is TRBV4-1; possibly TRBD1 for D (7 bases). From germline, CDR1 is MGHRA and CDR2 YSYEKL. The CDR3 runs 18 residues. The V end was cut by 4 bases, the J end by 5 bases, with 27 bases between.

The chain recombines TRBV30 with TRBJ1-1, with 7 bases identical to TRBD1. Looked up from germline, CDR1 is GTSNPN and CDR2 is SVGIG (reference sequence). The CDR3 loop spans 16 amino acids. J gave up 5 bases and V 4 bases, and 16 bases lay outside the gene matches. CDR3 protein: CAWMVKQGKAITEAFF. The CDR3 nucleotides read TGTGCCTGGATGGTGAAACAGGGGAAGGCGATTACTGAAGCTTTCTTT. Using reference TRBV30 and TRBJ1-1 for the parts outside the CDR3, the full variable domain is SQTIHQWPATLVQPVGSPLSLECTVEGTSNPNLYWYRQAAGRGLQLLFYSVGIGQISSEVPQNLSASRPQDRQFILSSKKLLLSDSGFYLCAWMVKQGKAITEAFFGQGTRLTVV.

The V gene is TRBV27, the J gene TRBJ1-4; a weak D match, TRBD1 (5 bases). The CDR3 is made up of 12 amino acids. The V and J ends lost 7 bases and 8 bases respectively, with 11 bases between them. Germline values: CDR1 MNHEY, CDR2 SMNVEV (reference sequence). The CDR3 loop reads CASMGGPEKLFF. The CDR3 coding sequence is TGTGCCAGCATGGGGGGTCCGGAAAAACTGTTTTTT.

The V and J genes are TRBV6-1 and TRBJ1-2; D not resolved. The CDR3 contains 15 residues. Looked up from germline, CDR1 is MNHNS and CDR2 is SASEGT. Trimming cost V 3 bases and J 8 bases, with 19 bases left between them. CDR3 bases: TGTGCCAGCAGTGAGAGTTCCTCGGGATTGGGAGGCTACACCTTC. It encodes CASSESSSGLGGYTF.

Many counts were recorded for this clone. The CDR3, as DNA: TGTGCCAGCAGCCCCCAATGGACAGGAGAAGAGCAGTACTTC. Amino acids: CASSPQWTGEEQYF. The chain uses TRBV14 and TRBJ2-7, with 7 bases matching TRBD1. Germline lookup yields CDR1 SGHDN and CDR2 FVKESK. The CDR3 is 14 amino acids. V dropped 4 bases and J dropped 7; count of bases not matched to a gene: 10.

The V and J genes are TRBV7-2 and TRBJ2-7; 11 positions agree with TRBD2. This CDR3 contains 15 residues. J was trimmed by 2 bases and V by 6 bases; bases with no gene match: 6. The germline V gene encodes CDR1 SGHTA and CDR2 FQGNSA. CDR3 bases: TGTGCCAGCAGGAACGTAGCGGGAGGGCCCTACGAGCAGTACTTC. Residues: CASRNVAGGPYEQYF. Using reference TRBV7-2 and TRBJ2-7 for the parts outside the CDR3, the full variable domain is GAGVSQSPSNKVTEKGKDVELRCDPISGHTALYWYRQSLGQGLEFLIYFQGNSAPDKSGLPSDRFSAERTGGSVSTLTIQRTQQEDSAVYLCASRNVAGGPYEQYFGPGTRLTVT.

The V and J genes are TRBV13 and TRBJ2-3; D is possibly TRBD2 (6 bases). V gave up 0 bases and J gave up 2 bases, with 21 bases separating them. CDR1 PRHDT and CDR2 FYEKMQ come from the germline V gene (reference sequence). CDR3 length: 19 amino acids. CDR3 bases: TGTGCCAGCAGCTTAGGAAGAAGCCCGAGAGGACTAAACACAGATACGCAGTATTTT. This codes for CASSLGRSPRGLNTDTQYF.

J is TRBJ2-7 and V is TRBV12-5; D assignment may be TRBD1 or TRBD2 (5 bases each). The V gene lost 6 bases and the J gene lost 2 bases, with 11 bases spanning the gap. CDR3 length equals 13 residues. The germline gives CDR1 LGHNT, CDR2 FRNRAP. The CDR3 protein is CASGRDPTYEQYF. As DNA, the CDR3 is TGTGCTAGTGGCCGGGACCCCACCTACGAGCAGTACTTC. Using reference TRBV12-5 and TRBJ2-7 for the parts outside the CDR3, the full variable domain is DARVTQTPRHKVTEMGQEVTMRCQPILGHNTVFWYRQTMMQGLELLAYFRNRAPLDDSGMPKDRFSAEMPDATLATLKIQPSEPRDSAVYFCASGRDPTYEQYFGPGTRLTVT.

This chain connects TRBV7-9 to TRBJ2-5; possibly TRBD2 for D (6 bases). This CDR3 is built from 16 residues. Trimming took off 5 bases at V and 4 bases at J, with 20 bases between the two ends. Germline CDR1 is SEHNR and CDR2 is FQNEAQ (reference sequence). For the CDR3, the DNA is TGTGCCAGCAGCCAAACGGAGGGAGAATGGGGAGAGACCCAGTACTTC. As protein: CASSQTEGEWGETQYF. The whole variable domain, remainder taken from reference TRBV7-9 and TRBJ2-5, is DTGVSQNPRHKITKRGQNVTFRCDPISEHNRLYWYRQTLGQGPEFLTYFQNEAQLEKSRLLSDRFSAERPKGSFSTLEIQRTEQGDSAMYLCASSQTEGEWGETQYFGPGTRLLVL.

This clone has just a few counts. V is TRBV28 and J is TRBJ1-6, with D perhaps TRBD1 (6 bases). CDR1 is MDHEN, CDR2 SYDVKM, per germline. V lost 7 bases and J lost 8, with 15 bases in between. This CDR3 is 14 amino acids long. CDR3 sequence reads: CASNSEAGDSPLHF. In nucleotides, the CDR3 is TGTGCCAGCAACTCCGAGGCAGGGGATTCACCCCTCCACTTT. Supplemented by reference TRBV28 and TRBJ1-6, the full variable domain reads DVKVTQSSRYLVKRTGEKVFLECVQDMDHENMFWYRQDPGLGLRLIYFSYDVKMKEKGDIPEGYSVSREKKERFSLILESASTNQTSMYLCASNSEAGDSPLHFGNGTRLTVT.

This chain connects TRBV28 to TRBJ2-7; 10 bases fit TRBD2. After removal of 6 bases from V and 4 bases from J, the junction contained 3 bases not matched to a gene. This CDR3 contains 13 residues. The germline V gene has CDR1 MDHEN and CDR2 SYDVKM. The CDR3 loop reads CASRASGRYEQYF. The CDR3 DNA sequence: TGTGCCAGCAGAGCTAGCGGGAGATACGAGCAGTACTTC.

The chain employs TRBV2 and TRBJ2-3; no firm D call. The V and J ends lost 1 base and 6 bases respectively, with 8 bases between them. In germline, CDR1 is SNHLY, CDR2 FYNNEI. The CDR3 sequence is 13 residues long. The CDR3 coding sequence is TGTGCCAGCAGTGAAGGTGTCCGGGATACGCAGTATTTT. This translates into CASSEGVRDTQYF.

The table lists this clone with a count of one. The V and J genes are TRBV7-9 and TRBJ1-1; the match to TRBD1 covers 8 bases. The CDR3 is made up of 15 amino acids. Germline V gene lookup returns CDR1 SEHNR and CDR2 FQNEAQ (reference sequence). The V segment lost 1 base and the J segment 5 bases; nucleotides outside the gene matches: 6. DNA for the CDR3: TGTGCCAGCAGCTTAGTGGCAGGGGGCGGAACTGAAGCTTTCTTT. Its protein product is CASSLVAGGGTEAFF.